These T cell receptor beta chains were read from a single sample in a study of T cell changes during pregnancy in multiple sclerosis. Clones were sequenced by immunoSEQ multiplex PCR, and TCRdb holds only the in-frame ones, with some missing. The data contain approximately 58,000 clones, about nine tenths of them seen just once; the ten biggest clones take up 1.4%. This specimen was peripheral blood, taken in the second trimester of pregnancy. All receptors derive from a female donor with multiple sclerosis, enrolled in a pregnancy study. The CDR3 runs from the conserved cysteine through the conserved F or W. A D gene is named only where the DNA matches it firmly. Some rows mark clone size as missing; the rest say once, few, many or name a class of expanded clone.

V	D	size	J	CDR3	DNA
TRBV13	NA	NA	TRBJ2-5	CASSPPRDQETQYF	TGTGCCAGCAGCCCACCCCGGGATCAAGAGACCCAGTACTTC
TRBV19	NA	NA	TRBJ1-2	CASSFKLREKTNYGYTF	TGTGCCAGTAGTTTTAAGCTCCGGGAGAAAACTAACTATGGCTACACCTTC
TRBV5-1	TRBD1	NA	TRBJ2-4	CASSLGQGNIQYF	TGCGCCAGCAGCTTGGGACAGGGAAACATTCAGTACTTC
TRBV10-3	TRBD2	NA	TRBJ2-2	CAIRMGLAGHTGELFF	TGTGCCATCAGGATGGGACTAGCGGGACACACCGGGGAGCTGTTTTTT
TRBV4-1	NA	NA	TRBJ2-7	CASTAVGGGPMQPAYF	TGCGCCAGTACAGCGGTTGGGGGAGGTCCCATGCAGCCTGCGTACTTC
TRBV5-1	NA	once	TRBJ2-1	CASSFDSSYNEQFF	TGCGCCAGCAGCTTTGACAGCTCCTACAATGAGCAGTTCTTC
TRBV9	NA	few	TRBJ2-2	CASSTSGGELFF	TGTGCCAGCAGTACATCGGGCGGGGAGCTGTTTTTT
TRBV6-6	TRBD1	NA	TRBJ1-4	CASSYYRGDEKLFF	TGTGCCAGCAGTTACTACAGGGGAGATGAAAAACTGTTTTTT
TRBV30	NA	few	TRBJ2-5	CAWSVLGTKKETQYF	TGTGCCTGGAGTGTACTAGGAACCAAGAAAGAGACCCAGTACTTC
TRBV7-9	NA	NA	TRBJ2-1	CALRGEGTYNEQFF	TGTGCCTTAAGGGGGGAGGGAACCTACAATGAGCAGTTCTTC
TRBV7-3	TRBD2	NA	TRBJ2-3	CASSFAGRWADTQYF	TGTGCCAGCAGCTTTGCCGGGAGGTGGGCAGATACGCAGTATTTT
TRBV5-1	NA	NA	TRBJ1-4	CASSLGEGGGEKLFF	TGCGCCAGCAGCTTGGGGGAAGGGGGTGGAGAAAAACTGTTTTTT
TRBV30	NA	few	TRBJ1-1	CAWSVGRGARQGAFF	TGTGCCTGGAGTGTAGGCAGGGGTGCCCGTCAGGGAGCTTTCTTT